Listed below are T cell receptor beta chains from one sample, sequenced in a study of T-cell memory formation after mild COVID-19. One entry per CDR3 protein results from TCRdb running MiXCR on the 5' RACE reads. This table has 35,000 to 40,000 distinct CDR3 sequences, over 5% appearing once. Sequenced: PBMCs or a T cell subset sorted from them (not recorded which). Receptors were obtained from an adult who had mild COVID-19 (a few samples of this study predate the infection). Cell type and time point are not known. Both conserved end residues are part of each CDR3. The D gene is left open where the match is weak.

cdr3_aa: CASSLDRGSSSSYNEQFF
j_call: TRBJ2-1
v_call: TRBV11-3
d_call: -

cdr3_aa: CASSRLAGGGNEQFF
j_call: TRBJ2-1
v_call: TRBV11-2
d_call: TRBD2

cdr3_aa: CASSDRRGTDEQFF
j_call: TRBJ2-1
v_call: TRBV4-3
d_call: -

cdr3_aa: CASSQQGQGTDTQYF
j_call: TRBJ2-3
v_call: TRBV4-1
d_call: TRBD1

cdr3_aa: CASSPDGTFPNYGYTF
j_call: TRBJ1-2
v_call: TRBV14
d_call: -

cdr3_aa: CASSSGLADYNEQFF
j_call: TRBJ2-1
v_call: TRBV5-5
d_call: TRBD2

cdr3_aa: CASRPDRGKLFF
j_call: TRBJ1-4
v_call: TRBV6-5
d_call: TRBD1

cdr3_aa: CASSPVFVGSYEQYF
j_call: TRBJ2-7
v_call: TRBV4-3
d_call: -

cdr3_aa: CASSELPKGSGNTGELFF
j_call: TRBJ2-2
v_call: TRBV10-2
d_call: -

cdr3_aa: CASSLRTAPYNEQFF
j_call: TRBJ2-1
v_call: TRBV7-2
d_call: -

cdr3_aa: CSARQGGKSTDTQYF
j_call: TRBJ2-3
v_call: TRBV20-1
d_call: -

cdr3_aa: CASSGTSGGNEQFF
j_call: TRBJ2-1
v_call: TRBV9
d_call: TRBD2

cdr3_aa: CASSTTGTTDTQYF
j_call: TRBJ2-3
v_call: TRBV11-3
d_call: TRBD1

cdr3_aa: CASSLYAGNTIYF
j_call: TRBJ1-3
v_call: TRBV7-2
d_call: -

cdr3_aa: CASSQDSGGAGEQFF
j_call: TRBJ2-1
v_call: TRBV4-1
d_call: TRBD2

cdr3_aa: CAISEFPGQGAYEQYF
j_call: TRBJ2-7
v_call: TRBV10-3
d_call: TRBD1

cdr3_aa: CASSLVASGELFF
j_call: TRBJ2-2
v_call: TRBV7-2
d_call: -

cdr3_aa: CASSPSSGTSGGNEQFF
j_call: TRBJ2-1
v_call: TRBV28
d_call: TRBD2

cdr3_aa: CASRDLLGQFF
j_call: TRBJ2-1
v_call: TRBV5-1
d_call: -

cdr3_aa: CASSLQPRTGNTEAFF
j_call: TRBJ1-1
v_call: TRBV12-3/TRBV12-4
d_call: TRBD1

cdr3_aa: CASSQDYRVDGYTF
j_call: TRBJ1-2
v_call: TRBV14
d_call: -

cdr3_aa: CASSQENGGAYEQYF
j_call: TRBJ2-7
v_call: TRBV4-1
d_call: -

cdr3_aa: CASSLAGQRSGELFF
j_call: TRBJ2-2
v_call: TRBV7-8
d_call: -

cdr3_aa: CASSYGTGAGPGELFF
j_call: TRBJ2-2
v_call: TRBV6-5
d_call: TRBD1

cdr3_aa: CASRETIQETQYF
j_call: TRBJ2-5
v_call: TRBV5-1
d_call: -

cdr3_aa: CASSPTSGNPTDTQYF
j_call: TRBJ2-3
v_call: TRBV12-3/TRBV12-4
d_call: TRBD2

cdr3_aa: CASSSDGKYTEAFF
j_call: TRBJ1-1
v_call: TRBV5-1
d_call: -

cdr3_aa: CASGWRANEKLFF
j_call: TRBJ1-4
v_call: TRBV12-3/TRBV12-4
d_call: -

cdr3_aa: CASSFQRGREEKLFF
j_call: TRBJ1-4
v_call: TRBV12-3/TRBV12-4
d_call: -

cdr3_aa: CASSSGLFEQFF
j_call: TRBJ2-1
v_call: TRBV13
d_call: TRBD2

cdr3_aa: CASSLVRGDTQYF
j_call: TRBJ2-3
v_call: TRBV7-2
d_call: -

cdr3_aa: CASSWRDSFTGELFF
j_call: TRBJ2-2
v_call: TRBV7-9
d_call: -

cdr3_aa: CSVGHRGQETQYF
j_call: TRBJ2-5
v_call: TRBV29-1
d_call: TRBD1

cdr3_aa: CASTPGDRVNEQYF
j_call: TRBJ2-7
v_call: TRBV28
d_call: TRBD1

cdr3_aa: CASSERSTGTYEQYF
j_call: TRBJ2-7
v_call: TRBV2
d_call: -

cdr3_aa: CASSLKGTGGTGELFF
j_call: TRBJ2-2
v_call: TRBV3-1
d_call: TRBD1

cdr3_aa: CSAPLTRGSYEQYF
j_call: TRBJ2-7
v_call: TRBV20-1
d_call: -

cdr3_aa: CSAPSGGNSETQYF
j_call: TRBJ2-5
v_call: TRBV20-1
d_call: TRBD1

cdr3_aa: CSVRSGTGNTGANVLTF
j_call: TRBJ2-6
v_call: TRBV29-1
d_call: TRBD1

cdr3_aa: CASSYVGLQETQYF
j_call: TRBJ2-5
v_call: TRBV6-2/TRBV6-3
d_call: -

cdr3_aa: CASSANRGARKAEAFF
j_call: TRBJ1-1
v_call: TRBV9
d_call: TRBD1

cdr3_aa: CASKGETQYF
j_call: TRBJ2-5
v_call: TRBV5-1
d_call: -

cdr3_aa: CASSLDGTDGGNTIYF
j_call: TRBJ1-3
v_call: TRBV7-2
d_call: TRBD1

cdr3_aa: CASSVDEGHYGYTF
j_call: TRBJ1-2
v_call: TRBV9
d_call: -

cdr3_aa: CASSRKNIQYF
j_call: TRBJ2-4
v_call: TRBV11-1
d_call: -

cdr3_aa: CASSLSRSNEQFF
j_call: TRBJ2-1
v_call: TRBV7-9
d_call: -

cdr3_aa: CASSPRTGHSTEAFF
j_call: TRBJ1-1
v_call: TRBV11-3
d_call: TRBD1

cdr3_aa: CASSYETASSGNTIYF
j_call: TRBJ1-3
v_call: TRBV7-9
d_call: -

cdr3_aa: CASSPVTGGYEQYF
j_call: TRBJ2-7
v_call: TRBV4-1
d_call: TRBD1

cdr3_aa: CATSDQGTGAHEQFF
j_call: TRBJ2-1
v_call: TRBV24-1
d_call: TRBD1

cdr3_aa: CAISDTSYEQYF
j_call: TRBJ2-7
v_call: TRBV10-3
d_call: -

cdr3_aa: CASRDGGSYLDTQYF
j_call: TRBJ2-3
v_call: TRBV25-1
d_call: TRBD2

cdr3_aa: CSVEPPGSRLYNEQFF
j_call: TRBJ2-1
v_call: TRBV29-1
d_call: -